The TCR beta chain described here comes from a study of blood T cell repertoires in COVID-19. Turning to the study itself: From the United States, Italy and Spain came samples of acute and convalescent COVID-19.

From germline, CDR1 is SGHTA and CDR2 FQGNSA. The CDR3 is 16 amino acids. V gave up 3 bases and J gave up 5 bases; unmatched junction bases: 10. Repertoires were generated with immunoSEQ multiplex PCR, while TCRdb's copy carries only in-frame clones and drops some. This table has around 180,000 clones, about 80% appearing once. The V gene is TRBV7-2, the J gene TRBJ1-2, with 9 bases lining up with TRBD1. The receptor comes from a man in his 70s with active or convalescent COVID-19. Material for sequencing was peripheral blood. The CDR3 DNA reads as TGTGCCAGCAGCTTTAGCCCGGGACAGGGAAGGTATGGCTACACCTTC. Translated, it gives CASSFSPGQGRYGYTF.